Shown below are 13 T cell receptor beta chains from a single sample sequenced in a study of Ad26.COV2.S vaccination and SARS-CoV-2 variants. Measured with immunoSEQ multiplex PCR; TCRdb has only the in-frame clones, and not every one. This table holds some 290,000 clones, around four fifths found once. Treatment reported: over 15 received Ad26.COV2.S at low or high dose, single or two shots; several received placebo; per-sample allocation not given. Vaccine and placebo recipients were sampled on day 63 after the first injection. The sample here was peripheral blood, taken in a trial of Ad26.COV2.S vaccine versus placebo. The receptors come from a person between 18 and 59 years old who received the Ad26.COV2.S COVID-19 vaccine or a placebo.

The gene calls are TRBV3-1 (or the pseudogene TRBV3-2) and TRBJ2-7; possible D gene TRBD2, 6 bases. Germline values: CDR1 LGHDT, CDR2 YNNKEL (reference sequence). CDR3 length: 15 residues. V lost 1 base and J lost 5, with 15 bases in between. The CDR3 nucleotides are TGTGCCAGCAGCCAAGGGAGGGTTGGGGCCCACGAGCAGTACTTC. Translated, it gives CASSQGRVGAHEQYF.

V usage is TRBV5-1 and J usage is TRBJ2-7; 7 nucleotides agree with TRBD2. The V gene's germline CDR1 is SGHRS and CDR2 YFSETQ. V lost 8 bases to trimming and J lost 1 base; unmatched junction nucleotides: 6. This CDR3 has 13 amino acids. CDR3 amino acids: CASHLGGSYEQYF. The CDR3 DNA sequence: TGCGCCAGTCACCTCGGGGGGTCCTACGAGCAGTACTTC.

The V call is TRBV9, the J call TRBJ2-2; no clear D. This CDR3 has 13 residues. Trimming removed 4 bases at V and 4 bases at J, with 8 bases between. CDR1 and CDR2 from the germline V gene are SGDLS and YYNGEE. The CDR3 nucleotides read TGTGCCAGCAGCAGCCTTCCCACCGGGGAGCTGTTTTTT. This encodes CASSSLPTGELFF.

This clone has just one count. This chain joins TRBV6-5 and TRBJ1-1; TRBD1 is a possible D gene (5 bases). Germline lookup yields CDR1 MNHEY and CDR2 SVGAGI. The V and J ends lost 5 bases and 4 bases respectively, with 14 bases between them. This CDR3 comprises 14 residues. The CDR3 DNA follows: TGTGCCAGCAGTCTGGAGGGGAAGGGCACTGAAGCTTTCTTT. This translates into CASSLEGKGTEAFF.

The rearrangement links TRBV27 to TRBJ1-2; TRBD1 is a possible D gene (5 bases). Germline lookup yields CDR1 MNHEY and CDR2 SMNVEV (reference sequence). Trimming removed 0 bases from V and 4 bases from J, with 12 bases in between. This CDR3 has 15 residues. The CDR3 coding sequence is TGTGCCAGCAGTTTATCCCGGGGGGGGAGCTATGGCTACACCTTC. It yields the protein CASSLSRGGSYGYTF.

The chain links TRBV5-4 to TRBJ1-4; TRBD1 matches at 10 bases. Trimming removed 4 bases from V and 3 bases from J; junction bases left unmatched: 9. The CDR3 spans 17 residues. Germline CDR1 reads SGHNT; CDR2 reads YYREEE (reference sequence). CDR3 region: CASSASTGGLANEKLFF. The CDR3 nucleotides are TGTGCCAGCAGCGCGTCGACAGGGGGCCTGGCTAATGAAAAACTGTTTTTT.

The chain couples TRBV10-3 to TRBJ2-7; 9 nucleotides match TRBD1. After removal of 2 bases from V and 5 bases from J, the junction contained 7 bases not matched to a gene. The germline gives CDR1 ENHRY, CDR2 SYGVKD. The CDR3 contains 15 residues. CDR3 bases: TGTGCCATCAGTGAGCAACGGGACAGGGACGACGAGCAGTACTTC. It specifies CAISEQRDRDDEQYF.

The chain has TRBV7-2 and TRBJ1-5, with unresolved D. The CDR3 loop spans 15 amino acids. In germline, CDR1 is SGHTA, CDR2 FQGNSA. V shed 1 base and J shed 4 bases, with 11 bases lying between them. CDR3 sequence (DNA): TGTGCCAGCAGCTTAGGGCGGACGAAAAATCAGCCCCAGCATTTT. Translated: CASSLGRTKNQPQHF.

The chain has TRBV7-4 and TRBJ1-4; TRBD1 might be the D (5 bases). V lost 1 base and J lost 0, with 15 bases in between. Looked up from germline, CDR1 is SGHVT and CDR2 is SQSDAQ. The CDR3 is made up of 18 amino acids. The CDR3 nucleotides are TGTGCCAGCAGCTTAGGCGGACACCAGGTCCCAACTAATGAAAAACTGTTTTTT. Its protein is CASSLGGHQVPTNEKLFF.

The rearrangement joins TRBV2 to TRBJ2-2; 7 bases fit TRBD1. There are 14 residues in the CDR3. J lost 7 bases, V lost 4 bases, and 6 bases had no gene match. From germline, CDR1 is SNHLY and CDR2 FYNNEI. The CDR3 sequence is CASSGTGVVGELFF. In DNA, the CDR3 is TGTGCCAGCAGTGGAACAGGGGTAGTCGGGGAGCTGTTTTTT.

The CDR3 bases are TGTGCCAGCAAGGGGGAGGGCTCACCCCTCCACTTT. Protein sequence: CASKGEGSPLHF. The chain joins TRBV2 to TRBJ1-6, with a possible D match to TRBD1 (6 bases). The CDR3 is made up of 12 amino acids. In germline, CDR1 is SNHLY, CDR2 FYNNEI. Trimming took 7 bases from V and 10 from J, leaving 11 bases between them.

In this sample, this clone turned up a few times. The chain employs TRBV2 and TRBJ1-1, with no clear D. Germline V gene data show CDR1 as SNHLY and CDR2 as FYNNEI. The CDR3 has 17 amino acids. V was cut by 6 bases and J by 1 base, with 21 bases left in between. The CDR3 protein is CASRDRSVQGWNTEAFF. In DNA, the CDR3 is TGTGCCAGCAGAGATCGAAGCGTGCAAGGGTGGAACACTGAAGCTTTCTTT. Complete variable domain (other parts from reference TRBV2 and TRBJ1-1): EPEVTQTPSHQVTQMGQEVILRCVPISNHLYFYWYRQILGQKVEFLVSFYNNEISEKSEIFDDQFSVERPDGSNFTLKIRSTKLEDSAMYFCASRDRSVQGWNTEAFFGQGTRLTVV.

This chain connects TRBV7-6 to TRBJ1-6; perhaps TRBD1 as D (5 bases). The CDR3 has 15 amino acids. The V and J ends lost 4 bases and 5 bases respectively, with 12 bases between them. Germline V gene data show CDR1 as SGHVS and CDR2 as FNYEAQ. For the CDR3, the DNA is TGTGCCAGCAGCTCGGGGGGTCCACATAATTCACCCCTCCACTTT. It yields the protein CASSSGGPHNSPLHF.